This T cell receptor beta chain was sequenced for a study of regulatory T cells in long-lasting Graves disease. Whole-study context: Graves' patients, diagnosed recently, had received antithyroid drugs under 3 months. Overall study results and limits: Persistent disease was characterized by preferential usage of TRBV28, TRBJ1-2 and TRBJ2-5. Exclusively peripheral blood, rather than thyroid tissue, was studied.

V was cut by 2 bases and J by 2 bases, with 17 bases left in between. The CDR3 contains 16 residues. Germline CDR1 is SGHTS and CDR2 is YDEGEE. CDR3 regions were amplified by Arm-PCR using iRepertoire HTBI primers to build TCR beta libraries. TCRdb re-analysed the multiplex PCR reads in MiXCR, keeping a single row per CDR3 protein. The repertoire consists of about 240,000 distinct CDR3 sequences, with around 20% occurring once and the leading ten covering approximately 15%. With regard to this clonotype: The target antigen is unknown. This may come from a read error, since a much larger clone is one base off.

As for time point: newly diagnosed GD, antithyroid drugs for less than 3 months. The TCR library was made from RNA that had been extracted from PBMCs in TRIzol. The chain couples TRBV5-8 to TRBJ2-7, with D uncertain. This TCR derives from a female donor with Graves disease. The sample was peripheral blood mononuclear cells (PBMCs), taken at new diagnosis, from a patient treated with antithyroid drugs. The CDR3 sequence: CASSFRKKLSAYEQYF. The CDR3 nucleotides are TGTGCCAGCAGCTTTCGGAAGAAGTTGAGCGCCTACGAGCAGTACTTC.